These T cell receptor beta chains were read from a single sample in a study of regulatory T cells in long-lasting Graves disease. MiXCR was run by TCRdb on the multiplex PCR reads, yielding one entry per CDR3 protein. The sample consists of roughly 420,000 distinct CDR3 sequences, around 15% of them appearing once. Another study also made use of these data, one on T cells in Graves' hyperthyroidism and ophthalmopathy.

This specimen consisted of peripheral blood mononuclear cells (PBMCs), obtained at new diagnosis, from a patient treated with antithyroid drugs. The source of these receptors is a woman between 18 and 29 years old with Graves disease. The CDR3 runs from the conserved cysteine through the conserved F or W. Each record gives: CDR3 DNA, CDR3 protein, D gene, clone size, J gene, V gene. The D gene is left open where the match is weak. The size of a clone is reported for some rows only, either as once, few or many, or as a class for expanded clones.

CDR3 DNA: TGTGCCAGCAGTTTCCGGCCGAGCTTGGGGGCGGGAGTGCGGTACAATGAGCAGTTCTTC; CDR3 protein: CASSFRPSLGAGVRYNEQFF; D gene: NA; clone size: many; J gene: TRBJ2-1; V gene: TRBV12-3/TRBV12-4
CDR3 DNA: TGTGCCAGCAGTGAAGGGACTATGCGCGAGCAGTACTTC; CDR3 protein: CASSEGTMREQYF; D gene: NA; clone size: many; J gene: TRBJ2-7; V gene: TRBV2
CDR3 DNA: TGTGCCAGCAGTTTACAGGGAATTTACAATGAGCAGTTCTTC; CDR3 protein: CASSLQGIYNEQFF; D gene: NA; clone size: many; J gene: TRBJ2-1; V gene: TRBV28
CDR3 DNA: TGCAGCGTTGAAGACGACAGGGCTGGAAACACCATATATTTT; CDR3 protein: CSVEDDRAGNTIYF; D gene: TRBD1; clone size: NA; J gene: TRBJ1-3; V gene: TRBV29-1
CDR3 DNA: TGTGCCAGCAGCGAGGGACCTGGAAGGGACACTCAGTACTTC; CDR3 protein: CASSEGPGRDTQYF; D gene: NA; clone size: NA; J gene: TRBJ2-4; V gene: TRBV2
CDR3 DNA: TGTGCCAGCAGAGTCCTGACTAGCGGGCAAGAGACCCAGTACTTC; CDR3 protein: CASRVLTSGQETQYF; D gene: TRBD2; clone size: many; J gene: TRBJ2-5; V gene: TRBV11-2
CDR3 DNA: TGTGCCAGCAGCGTAACCGGGACAGGGTATAATGAGCAGTTCTTC; CDR3 protein: CASSVTGTGYNEQFF; D gene: TRBD1; clone size: NA; J gene: TRBJ2-1; V gene: TRBV9
CDR3 DNA: TGCGCCAGCAGTGGGGACAACCCCAGCTCCTACAATGAGCAGTTCTTC; CDR3 protein: CASSGDNPSSYNEQFF; D gene: NA; clone size: NA; J gene: TRBJ2-1; V gene: TRBV10-1
CDR3 DNA: TGTGCCAGCAGACAGGGGGCGAGGACAGATACGCAGTATTTT; CDR3 protein: CASRQGARTDTQYF; D gene: TRBD1; clone size: many; J gene: TRBJ2-3; V gene: TRBV28
CDR3 DNA: TGCAGCGTTCCCGGGACTCACTACAATGAGCAGTTCTTC; CDR3 protein: CSVPGTHYNEQFF; D gene: NA; clone size: many; J gene: TRBJ2-1; V gene: TRBV29-1
CDR3 DNA: TGTGCCAGCAGCGTAGCGTCCTACGAGCAGTACTTC; CDR3 protein: CASSVASYEQYF; D gene: NA; clone size: many; J gene: TRBJ2-7; V gene: TRBV6-1
CDR3 DNA: TGTGCCAGCAGTGACAGGGAGGGTCAGCCCCAGCATTTT; CDR3 protein: CASSDREGQPQHF; D gene: NA; clone size: many; J gene: TRBJ1-5; V gene: TRBV6-1
CDR3 DNA: TGTGCCAGCAGCCAAGAGTTGATGGCCTACGAGCAGTACTTC; CDR3 protein: CASSQELMAYEQYF; D gene: NA; clone size: many; J gene: TRBJ2-7; V gene: TRBV3-1
CDR3 DNA: TGTGCCAGCAGTTTAGGGGGGAGGGCGCGTCATACGGTCCGCGAGCAGTACTTC; CDR3 protein: CASSLGGRARHTVREQYF; D gene: NA; clone size: NA; J gene: TRBJ2-7; V gene: TRBV6-2/TRBV6-3
CDR3 DNA: TGTGCCAGCAGTTACTCGAACGGAATAGGAGAGACCCAGTACTTC; CDR3 protein: CASSYSNGIGETQYF; D gene: NA; clone size: many; J gene: TRBJ2-5; V gene: TRBV6-5
CDR3 DNA: TGTGCCAGCACTCGGAACAGGGAGCGGTCCAAAAACATTCAGTACTTC; CDR3 protein: CASTRNRERSKNIQYF; D gene: NA; clone size: many; J gene: TRBJ2-4; V gene: TRBV2
CDR3 DNA: TGTGCCAGCAGGATGACAGGGTTCTATGGCTACACCTTC; CDR3 protein: CASRMTGFYGYTF; D gene: TRBD1; clone size: NA; J gene: TRBJ1-2; V gene: TRBV6-2/TRBV6-3
CDR3 DNA: TGTGCCAGCAGTTCCTCCGTGGGCCATGAGCAGTTCTTC; CDR3 protein: CASSSSVGHEQFF; D gene: NA; clone size: many; J gene: TRBJ2-1; V gene: TRBV28
CDR3 DNA: TGTGCCAGTAGTATAAGTCAGGGGGCACGAATGAACACTGAAGCTTTCTTT; CDR3 protein: CASSISQGARMNTEAFF; D gene: TRBD1; clone size: NA; J gene: TRBJ1-1; V gene: TRBV19
CDR3 DNA: TGTGCCAGCAGCTTGAAGCAGCGAAACTACAATGAGCAGTTCTTC; CDR3 protein: CASSLKQRNYNEQFF; D gene: NA; clone size: many; J gene: TRBJ2-1; V gene: TRBV7-8
CDR3 DNA: TGTGCCAGCAGCATGGGACTAGCGGGGGACTACGAGCAGTACTTC; CDR3 protein: CASSMGLAGDYEQYF; D gene: TRBD2; clone size: few; J gene: TRBJ2-7; V gene: TRBV7-8
CDR3 DNA: TGTGCCAGCAGCTTATTCGCGGGAGTGGCAGATACGCAGTATTTT; CDR3 protein: CASSLFAGVADTQYF; D gene: TRBD2; clone size: many; J gene: TRBJ2-3; V gene: TRBV27
CDR3 DNA: TGTGCCAGCAGCTTAGTAGCGGGAGGCCTAAATGAGCAGTTCTTC; CDR3 protein: CASSLVAGGLNEQFF; D gene: TRBD2; clone size: many; J gene: TRBJ2-1; V gene: TRBV5-1
CDR3 DNA: TGCAGTGCTAGAGATGTTGTCAGGGGGAATTCTGAAGCTTTCTTT; CDR3 protein: CSARDVVRGNSEAFF; D gene: TRBD1; clone size: few; J gene: TRBJ1-1; V gene: TRBV20-1
CDR3 DNA: TGTGCCAGCAGCCAAGTTAGAGCGAACACCGGGGAGCTGTTTTTT; CDR3 protein: CASSQVRANTGELFF; D gene: NA; clone size: NA; J gene: TRBJ2-2; V gene: TRBV3-1
CDR3 DNA: TGTGCCAGCAGCTTGCGGGAGGGCATCTCCGAGCAGTACTTC; CDR3 protein: CASSLREGISEQYF; D gene: TRBD2; clone size: NA; J gene: TRBJ2-7; V gene: TRBV7-6
CDR3 DNA: TGTGCCAGCAGTGATATTCGCGGGAGGGCCACCACCAGAAAGACCCAGTACTTC; CDR3 protein: CASSDIRGRATTRKTQYF; D gene: TRBD2; clone size: many; J gene: TRBJ2-5; V gene: TRBV6-1
CDR3 DNA: TGTGCCAGCAGTGAGGACAGGGTGAAGGACGAGCAGTACTTC; CDR3 protein: CASSEDRVKDEQYF; D gene: TRBD1; clone size: few; J gene: TRBJ2-7; V gene: TRBV28
CDR3 DNA: TGCGCCAGCAGCCAAGAAATGACATCCGCTAGCACAGATACGCAGTATTTT; CDR3 protein: CASSQEMTSASTDTQYF; D gene: NA; clone size: NA; J gene: TRBJ2-3; V gene: TRBV4-1
CDR3 DNA: TGTGCCAGCAGTTTTGGGCCTGAAGCTTTCTTT; CDR3 protein: CASSFGPEAFF; D gene: NA; clone size: many; J gene: TRBJ1-1; V gene: TRBV12-3/TRBV12-4
CDR3 DNA: TGTGCCAGCAGCCCGGGACTAGCGGGAGGGCCTGGAGAGCAGTACTTC; CDR3 protein: CASSPGLAGGPGEQYF; D gene: TRBD2; clone size: many; J gene: TRBJ2-7; V gene: TRBV7-2
CDR3 DNA: TGTGCCAGCAGCCCCCGAAGCGGGGGGATAGATACGCAGTATTTT; CDR3 protein: CASSPRSGGIDTQYF; D gene: TRBD2; clone size: many; J gene: TRBJ2-3; V gene: TRBV7-9
CDR3 DNA: TGTGCCACCAGTGGTGTTCGTTCCGGGGGCGAAACTGAAGCTTTCTTT; CDR3 protein: CATSGVRSGGETEAFF; D gene: NA; clone size: NA; J gene: TRBJ1-1; V gene: TRBV24-1